This TCR beta chain originates from a study of blood T cell repertoires in COVID-19 (dated by TCRdb to about 2020). Context from the whole study: Samples covering the acute and convalescent phases of COVID-19 were provided by collaborators in the United States, Italy and Spain. Subjects who had been exposed to COVID-19, were actively infected with it, or had recovered from it provided the deeply sampled blood TCRbeta repertoires that made up the dataset. The prospective study material was composed of cDNA or gDNA derived from T cells, B-cell-depleted T cells, or PBMCs. The repertoires were released in a freely available public database intended as a resource for research on the immune response to SARS-CoV-2. Where HLA class I and class II types were available, the types were taken from metadata supplied by the sample provider, not from assay-based typing. Nearly every sample came with metadata listing a de-identified subject ID, COVID-19 status, age in years and sex. The samples were drawn from the first 160 participants of the ongoing ImmuneRACE study and from over a thousand subjects provided by 6 global collaborators.

As to this clone: No cognate antigen has been identified for it. There are no base qualities to consult, and no much larger clone falls within one base.

Each collaborating institution followed its own protocols to collect whole blood in K2EDTA tubes. For TCRbeta analysis, collaborators shipped samples as frozen whole blood, isolated PBMCs, or DNA extracted from either of those sample types. In the germline V gene (reference sequence), CDR1 corresponds to MNHEY and CDR2 to SMNVEV. The CDR3 spans 14 residues, from the cysteine through the phenylalanine. Solely the CDR3 DNA is kept, with 42 bases framed from the first base. The germline ends are 10 bases apart after V is trimmed by 5 bases and J by 0 bases. Results and caveats for the whole study, not just this receptor: The quantity of clinical and demographic metadata differed by source and by participant and was supplied without curation.

TCRbeta CDR3 regions were amplified from genomic DNA by means of the immunoSEQ Assay, a bias-controlled multiplex PCR. In the authors' own workflow: The number of nucleated cells in each sample was estimated from the amplification of reference gene primers within the assay. Sequence reads were collapsed and filtered to measure the absolute abundance of every unique TCRbeta CDR3 rearrangement. For each sample, productive Simpson clonality was calculated as the square root of Simpson's diversity index across productive rearrangements. In its TCRdb copy, this immuneACCESS table keeps in-frame sequences only and misses some clones. Where compared with another copy, unresolved V genes explain less than half of these, and the others have no known cause. V, J and clone size reflect that table, while D and trimming were determined from the DNA. The sample table shows under 130,000 clones, and approximately 83% are seen once. The ten largest clones take up about 3.8% of the sample.

The sequence derives from a man between 45 and 60 years old with acute or convalescent COVID-19. Material: peripheral blood. The V and J genes are TRBV27 and TRBJ1-2; D gene: possibly TRBD1, on 5 matching bases. Here the CDR3 is given as CASSRGDPNYGYTF. The DNA reads as follows: TGTGCCAGCAGTCGGGGGGACCCTAACTATGGCTACACCTTC.